The present TCR beta chain was sequenced within a study of shared clonotypes between healthy human individuals. The CDR3 totals 15 residues. CDR1 and CDR2 from the germline V gene are LNHNV and YYDKDF (reference sequence). Trimming took 0 bases from V and 8 from J, leaving 13 bases between them. TCRdb's table, derived via immunoSEQ multiplex PCR, lists solely in-frame clones and lacks some. The table lists some 2,500,000 clones, approximately 93% of them singletons. The chain has TRBV15 and TRBJ1-4; D might be TRBD1 (5 bases). Specimen: naive CD4+ T cells from PBMCs. Noted subset: CD45RA+ positively selected. The TCR was taken from a man aged 18 to 30 in good health. Some clones in this sample may be carry-over from other donors' samples. The CDR3 region is CATSREGQGGEKLFF. In nucleotides, the CDR3 is TGTGCCACCAGCAGAGAAGGGCAGGGAGGCGAAAAACTGTTTTTT.